This T cell receptor beta chain was recovered during a study of cytomegalovirus exposure and HLA in healthy donors. Study summary: Researchers previously reported finding 100 million or so unique TCR beta sequences from about 179 million T cells. Whole-study results and caveats: In a later analysis, parvovirus B19, influenza, CMV and Epstein-Barr virus appeared linked to several top co-occurrence clusters. One later analysis reportedly identified an Asian-associated ancestry cluster that showed fewer N-insertions than the roughly 700-donor mean. Reported performance of the classifier showed diagnosis of cytomegalovirus status with high specificity and sensitivity.

This clone occurred once. Antigen unknown. The PCR ran on 60 Vbeta and 13 Jbeta primers. Profiled with immunoSEQ multiplex PCR; TCRdb holds only in-frame clones, not every one. Of 150,000 to 190,000 clones in the sample, more than 75% were seen once. The material sequenced was PBMCs. This clonotype was sampled from a woman younger than 30 in good health and CMV-seronegative.

The CDR3 DNA follows: TGTGCCAGCAGCTTAGGGGGAGGAGGGCGCGGCAATGAGCAGTTCTTC. It is translated as CASSLGGGGRGNEQFF. V gene TRBV7-9 combines with J gene TRBJ2-1; D might be TRBD2 (6 bases). Germline CDR1 is SEHNR and CDR2 is FQNEAQ (reference sequence). V was clipped by 1 base and J by 6 bases, with 16 bases between them. The length of the CDR3 is 16 residues.